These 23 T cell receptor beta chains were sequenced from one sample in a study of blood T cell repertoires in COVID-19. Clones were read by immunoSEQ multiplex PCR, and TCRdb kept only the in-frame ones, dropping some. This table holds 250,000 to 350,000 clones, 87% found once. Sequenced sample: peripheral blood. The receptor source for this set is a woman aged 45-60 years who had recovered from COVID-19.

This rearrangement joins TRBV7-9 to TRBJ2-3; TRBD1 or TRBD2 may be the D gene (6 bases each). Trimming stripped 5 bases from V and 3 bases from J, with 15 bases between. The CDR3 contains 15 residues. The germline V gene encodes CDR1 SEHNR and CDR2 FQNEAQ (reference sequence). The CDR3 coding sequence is TGTGCCAGCAGCCTAGGGGGGCGACGGACAGATACGCAGTATTTT. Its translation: CASSLGGRRTDTQYF. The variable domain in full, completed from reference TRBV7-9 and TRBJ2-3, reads DTGVSQNPRHKITKRGQNVTFRCDPISEHNRLYWYRQTLGQGPEFLTYFQNEAQLEKSRLLSDRFSAERPKGSFSTLEIQRTEQGDSAMYLCASSLGGRRTDTQYFGPGTRLTVL.

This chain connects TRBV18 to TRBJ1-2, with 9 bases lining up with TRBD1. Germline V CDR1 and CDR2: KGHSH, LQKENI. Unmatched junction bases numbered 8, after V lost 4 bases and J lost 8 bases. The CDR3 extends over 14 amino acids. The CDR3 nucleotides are TGTGCCAGCTCACAACAGGGGGCGGAGGAAGGCTACACCTTC. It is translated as CASSQQGAEEGYTF.

The CDR3 DNA reads TGTGCCAGCAGTCATTACGGGACAGCTAATAATCAGCCCCAGCATTTT. Protein sequence: CASSHYGTANNQPQHF. V and J are TRBV27 and TRBJ1-5; 7 positions match TRBD1. The CDR3 extends over 16 amino acids. Trimming removed 5 bases from V and 4 bases from J; junction bases left unmatched: 11. CDR1 is MNHEY and CDR2 is SMNVEV in the germline V gene (reference sequence).

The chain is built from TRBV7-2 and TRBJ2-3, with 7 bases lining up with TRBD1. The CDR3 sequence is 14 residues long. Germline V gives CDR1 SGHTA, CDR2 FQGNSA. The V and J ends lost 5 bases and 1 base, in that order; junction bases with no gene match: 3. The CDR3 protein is CASSPTGGTDTQYF. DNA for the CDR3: TGTGCCAGCAGCCCAACAGGGGGCACAGATACGCAGTATTTT.

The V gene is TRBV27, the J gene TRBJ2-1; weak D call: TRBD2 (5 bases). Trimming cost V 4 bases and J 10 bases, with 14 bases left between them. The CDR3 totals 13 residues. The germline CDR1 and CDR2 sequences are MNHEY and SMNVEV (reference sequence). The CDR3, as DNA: TGTGCCAGCAGTTCCCCTCAGCGGAGAGAGCAGTTCTTC. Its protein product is CASSSPQRREQFF.

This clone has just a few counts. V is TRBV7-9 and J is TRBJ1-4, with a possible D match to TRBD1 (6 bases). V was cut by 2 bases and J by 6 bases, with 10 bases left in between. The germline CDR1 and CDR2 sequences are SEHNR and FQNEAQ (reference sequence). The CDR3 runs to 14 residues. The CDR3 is CASSLNRDHEKLFF. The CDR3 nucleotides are TGTGCCAGCAGCTTAAACAGGGACCATGAAAAACTGTTTTTT.

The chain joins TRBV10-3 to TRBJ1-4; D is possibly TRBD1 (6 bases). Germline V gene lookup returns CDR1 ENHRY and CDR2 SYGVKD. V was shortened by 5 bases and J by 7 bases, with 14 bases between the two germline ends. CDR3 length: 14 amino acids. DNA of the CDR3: TGTGCCATCAGTCGGGACCCCAGGGGTGAAAAACTGTTTTTT. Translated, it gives CAISRDPRGEKLFF.

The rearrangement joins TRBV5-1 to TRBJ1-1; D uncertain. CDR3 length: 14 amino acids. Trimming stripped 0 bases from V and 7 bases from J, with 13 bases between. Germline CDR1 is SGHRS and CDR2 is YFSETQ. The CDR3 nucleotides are TGCGCCAGCAGCTTGGAATCTAATTTCGGTGAAGCTTTCTTT. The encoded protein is CASSLESNFGEAFF.

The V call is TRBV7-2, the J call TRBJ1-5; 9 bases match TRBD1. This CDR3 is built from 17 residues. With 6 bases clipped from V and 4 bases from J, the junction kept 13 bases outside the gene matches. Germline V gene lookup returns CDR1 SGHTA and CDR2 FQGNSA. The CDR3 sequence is CASSIVSGTGLNQPQHF. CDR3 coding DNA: TGTGCCAGCAGTATAGTATCGGGGACAGGGTTGAATCAGCCCCAGCATTTT.

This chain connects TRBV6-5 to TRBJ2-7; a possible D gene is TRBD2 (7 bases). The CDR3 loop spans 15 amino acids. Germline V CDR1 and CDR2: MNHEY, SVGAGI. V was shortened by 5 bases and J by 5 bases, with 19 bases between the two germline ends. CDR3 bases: TGTGCCAGCAGTCCCCCCGGGGGGCTGATCAACGAGCAGTACTTC. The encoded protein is CASSPPGGLINEQYF.

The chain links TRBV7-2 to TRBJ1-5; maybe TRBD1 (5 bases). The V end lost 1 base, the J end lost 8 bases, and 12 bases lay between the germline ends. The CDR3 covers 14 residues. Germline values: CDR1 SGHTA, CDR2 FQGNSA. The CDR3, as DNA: TGTGCCAGCAGCTTAGGGGCCCAGGGCGAGCCCCAGCATTTT. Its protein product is CASSLGAQGEPQHF.

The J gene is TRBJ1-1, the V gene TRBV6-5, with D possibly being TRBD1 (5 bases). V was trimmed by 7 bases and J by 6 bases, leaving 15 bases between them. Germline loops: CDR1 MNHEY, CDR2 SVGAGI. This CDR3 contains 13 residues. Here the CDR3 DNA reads TGTGCCAGCACTCCAGGGTTCCGGGCTGAAGCTTTCTTT. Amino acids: CASTPGFRAEAFF.

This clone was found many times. The CDR3 reads CASSQNRGGADTQYF. The CDR3 DNA is TGCGCCAGCAGCCAGAACAGGGGTGGGGCAGATACGCAGTATTTT. The chain combines TRBV5-1 with TRBJ2-3, with 7 bases matching TRBD1. With V trimmed by 4 bases and J by 4 bases, 9 bases remained unmatched. Looked up from germline, CDR1 is SGHRS and CDR2 is YFSETQ. This CDR3 is 15 amino acids long.

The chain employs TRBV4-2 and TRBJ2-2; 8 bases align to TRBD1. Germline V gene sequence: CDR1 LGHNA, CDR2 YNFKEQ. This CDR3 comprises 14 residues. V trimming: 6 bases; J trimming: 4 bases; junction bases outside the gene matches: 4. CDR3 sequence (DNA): TGTGCCAGCAGTCTGACAGGGGTCACCGGGGAGCTGTTTTTT. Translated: CASSLTGVTGELFF.

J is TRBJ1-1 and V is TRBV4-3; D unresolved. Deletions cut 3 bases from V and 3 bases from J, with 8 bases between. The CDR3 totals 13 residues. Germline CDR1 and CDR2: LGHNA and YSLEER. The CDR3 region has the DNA TGCGCCAGCAGCCAGGCCCCGTACACTGAAGCTTTCTTT. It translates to CASSQAPYTEAFF.

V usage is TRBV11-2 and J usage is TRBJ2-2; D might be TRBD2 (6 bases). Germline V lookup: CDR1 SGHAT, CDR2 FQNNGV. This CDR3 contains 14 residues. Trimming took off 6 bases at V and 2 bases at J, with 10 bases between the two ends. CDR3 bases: TGTGCCAGCAGTGGGACTTTAAACACCGGGGAGCTGTTTTTT. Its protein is CASSGTLNTGELFF.

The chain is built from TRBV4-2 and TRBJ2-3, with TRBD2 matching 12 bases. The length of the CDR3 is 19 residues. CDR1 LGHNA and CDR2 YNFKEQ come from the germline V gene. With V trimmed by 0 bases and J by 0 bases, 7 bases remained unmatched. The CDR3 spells CASSQDPLGLAGSTDTQYF. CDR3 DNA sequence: TGTGCCAGCAGCCAAGATCCCCTTGGACTAGCGGGGAGCACAGATACGCAGTATTTT.

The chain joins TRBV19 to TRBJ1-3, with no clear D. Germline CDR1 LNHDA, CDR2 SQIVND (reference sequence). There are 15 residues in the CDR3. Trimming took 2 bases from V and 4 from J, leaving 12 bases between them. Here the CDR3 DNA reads TGTGCCAGTAGTATACGGGGAGGCCAAGGAAACACCATATATTTT. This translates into CASSIRGGQGNTIYF.

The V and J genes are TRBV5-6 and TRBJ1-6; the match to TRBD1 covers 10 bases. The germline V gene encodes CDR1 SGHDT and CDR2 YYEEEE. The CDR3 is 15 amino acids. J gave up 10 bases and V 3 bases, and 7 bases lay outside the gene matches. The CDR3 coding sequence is TGTGCCAGCAGCTCGGATGGGACAGGGGTATCACCCCTCCACTTT. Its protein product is CASSSDGTGVSPLHF. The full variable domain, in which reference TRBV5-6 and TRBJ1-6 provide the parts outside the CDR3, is DAGVTQSPTHLIKTRGQQVTLRCSPKSGHDTVSWYQQALGQGPQFIFQYYEEEERQRGNFPDRFSGHQFPNYSSELNVNALLLGDSALYLCASSSDGTGVSPLHFGNGTRLTVT.

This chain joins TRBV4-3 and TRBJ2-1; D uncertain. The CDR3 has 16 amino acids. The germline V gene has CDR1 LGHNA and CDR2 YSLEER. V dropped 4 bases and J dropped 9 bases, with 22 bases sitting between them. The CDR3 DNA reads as TGCGCCAGCAGCCCCCTGTTGAGCCCGGGTCTTGCTGAGCAGTTCTTC. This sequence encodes CASSPLLSPGLAEQFF.

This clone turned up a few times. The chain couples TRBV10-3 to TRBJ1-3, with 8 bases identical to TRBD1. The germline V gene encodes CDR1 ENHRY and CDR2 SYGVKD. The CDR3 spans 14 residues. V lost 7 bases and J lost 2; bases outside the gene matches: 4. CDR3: CAIKQGETGNTIYF. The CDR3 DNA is TGTGCCATCAAACAGGGGGAGACTGGAAACACCATATATTTT.

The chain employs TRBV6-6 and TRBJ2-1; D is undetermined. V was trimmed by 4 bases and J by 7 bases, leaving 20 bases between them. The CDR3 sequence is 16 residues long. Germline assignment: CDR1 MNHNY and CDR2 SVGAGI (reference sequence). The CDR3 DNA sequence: TGTGCCAGCAGTTTAAGCGAAAACAACTATGGGAATGAGCAGTTCTTC. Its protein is CASSLSENNYGNEQFF.

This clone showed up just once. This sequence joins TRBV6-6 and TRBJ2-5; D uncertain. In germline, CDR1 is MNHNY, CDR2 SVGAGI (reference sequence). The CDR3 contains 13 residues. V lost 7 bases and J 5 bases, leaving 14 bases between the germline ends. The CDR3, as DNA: TGTGCCAGCACCCCACCCTCCGGGGAGACCCAGTACTTC. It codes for CASTPPSGETQYF.